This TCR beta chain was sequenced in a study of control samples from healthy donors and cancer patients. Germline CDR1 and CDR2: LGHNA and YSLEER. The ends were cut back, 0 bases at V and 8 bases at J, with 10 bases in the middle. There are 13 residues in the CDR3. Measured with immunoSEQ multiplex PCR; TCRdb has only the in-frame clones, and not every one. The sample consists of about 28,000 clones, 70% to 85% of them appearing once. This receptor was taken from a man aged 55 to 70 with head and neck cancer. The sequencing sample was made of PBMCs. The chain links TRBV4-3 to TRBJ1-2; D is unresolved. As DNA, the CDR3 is TGCGCCAGCAGCCAAGATTCCGAACTGGGCTACACCTTC. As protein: CASSQDSELGYTF.